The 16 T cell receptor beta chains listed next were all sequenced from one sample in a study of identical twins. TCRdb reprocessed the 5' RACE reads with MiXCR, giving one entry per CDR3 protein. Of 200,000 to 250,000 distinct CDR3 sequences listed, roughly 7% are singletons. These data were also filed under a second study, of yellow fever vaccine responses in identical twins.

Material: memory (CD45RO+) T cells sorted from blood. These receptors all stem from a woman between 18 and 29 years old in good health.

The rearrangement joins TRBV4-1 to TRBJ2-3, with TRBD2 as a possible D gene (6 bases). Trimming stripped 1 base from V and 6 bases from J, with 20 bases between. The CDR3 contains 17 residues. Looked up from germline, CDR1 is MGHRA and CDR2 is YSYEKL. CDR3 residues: CASSQGLVGLPQDTQYF. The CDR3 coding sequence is TGCGCCAGCAGCCAAGGTTTGGTAGGACTACCGCAGGATACGCAGTATTTT.

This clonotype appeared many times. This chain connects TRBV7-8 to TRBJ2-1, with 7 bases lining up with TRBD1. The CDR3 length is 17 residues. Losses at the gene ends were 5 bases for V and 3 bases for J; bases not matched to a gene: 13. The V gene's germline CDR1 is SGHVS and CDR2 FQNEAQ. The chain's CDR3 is CASSPKATGIYYNEQFF. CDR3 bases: TGTGCCAGCAGCCCCAAGGCGACAGGGATATACTACAATGAGCAGTTCTTC.

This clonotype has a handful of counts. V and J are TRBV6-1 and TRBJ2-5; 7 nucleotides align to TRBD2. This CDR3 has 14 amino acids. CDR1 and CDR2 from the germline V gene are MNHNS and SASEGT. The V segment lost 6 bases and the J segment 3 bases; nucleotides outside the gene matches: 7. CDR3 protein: CASRKAGRKETQYF. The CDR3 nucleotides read TGTGCCAGCAGGAAAGCGGGACGGAAAGAGACCCAGTACTTC.

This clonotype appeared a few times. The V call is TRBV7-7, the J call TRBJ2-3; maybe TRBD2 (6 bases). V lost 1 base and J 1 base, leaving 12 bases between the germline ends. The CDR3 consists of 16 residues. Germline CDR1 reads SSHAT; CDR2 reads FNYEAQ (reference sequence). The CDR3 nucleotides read TGTGCCAGCAGCTTAGATGCTACGGGGGGCACAGATACGCAGTATTTT. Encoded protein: CASSLDATGGTDTQYF.

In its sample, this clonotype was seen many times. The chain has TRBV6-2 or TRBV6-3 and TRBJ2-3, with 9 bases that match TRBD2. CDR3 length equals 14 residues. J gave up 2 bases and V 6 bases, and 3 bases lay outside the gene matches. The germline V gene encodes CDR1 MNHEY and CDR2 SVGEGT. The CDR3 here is CASRSGRNTDTQYF. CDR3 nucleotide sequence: TGTGCCAGCAGGAGCGGGAGGAACACAGATACGCAGTATTTT.

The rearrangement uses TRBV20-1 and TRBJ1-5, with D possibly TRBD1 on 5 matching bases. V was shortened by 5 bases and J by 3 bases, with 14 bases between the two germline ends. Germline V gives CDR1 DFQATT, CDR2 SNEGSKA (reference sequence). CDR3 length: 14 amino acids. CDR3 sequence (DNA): TGCAGTGCTGCCCGAGGGGAGCTCAATCAGCCCCAGCATTTT. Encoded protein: CSAARGELNQPQHF.

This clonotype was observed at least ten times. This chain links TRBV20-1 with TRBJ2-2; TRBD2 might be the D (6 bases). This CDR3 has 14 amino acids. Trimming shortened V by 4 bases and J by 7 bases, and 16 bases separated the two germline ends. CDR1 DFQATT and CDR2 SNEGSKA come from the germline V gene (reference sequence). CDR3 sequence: CSATQTGGGGELFF. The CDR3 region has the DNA TGCAGTGCTACTCAGACCGGGGGTGGCGGGGAGCTGTTTTTT.

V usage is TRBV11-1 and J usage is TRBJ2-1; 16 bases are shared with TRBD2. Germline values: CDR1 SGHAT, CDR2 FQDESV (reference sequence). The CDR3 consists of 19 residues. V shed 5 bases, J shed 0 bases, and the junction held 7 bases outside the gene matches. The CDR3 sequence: CASSPGLAGGPRSYNEQFF. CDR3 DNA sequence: TGTGCCAGCAGCCCGGGACTAGCGGGGGGGCCGCGCTCCTACAATGAGCAGTTCTTC.

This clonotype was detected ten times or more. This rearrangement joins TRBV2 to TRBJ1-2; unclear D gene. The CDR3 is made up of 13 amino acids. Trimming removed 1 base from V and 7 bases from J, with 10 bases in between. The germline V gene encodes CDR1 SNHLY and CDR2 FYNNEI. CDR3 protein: CASSEDSSLGYTF. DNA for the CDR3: TGTGCCAGCAGTGAAGACAGCTCTCTTGGCTACACCTTC.

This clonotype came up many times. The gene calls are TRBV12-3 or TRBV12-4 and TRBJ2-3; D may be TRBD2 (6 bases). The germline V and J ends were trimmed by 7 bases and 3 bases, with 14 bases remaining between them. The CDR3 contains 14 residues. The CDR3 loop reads CASTDLAYTDTQYF. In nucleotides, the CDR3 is TGTGCCAGCACCGATCTAGCGTATACAGATACGCAGTATTTT.

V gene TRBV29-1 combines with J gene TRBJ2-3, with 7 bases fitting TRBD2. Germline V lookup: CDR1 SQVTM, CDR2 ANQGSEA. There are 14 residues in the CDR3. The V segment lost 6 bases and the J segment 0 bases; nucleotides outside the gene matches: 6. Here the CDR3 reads CSVLYSGSTDTQYF. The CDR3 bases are TGCAGCGTCCTTTATAGCGGGAGCACAGATACGCAGTATTTT.

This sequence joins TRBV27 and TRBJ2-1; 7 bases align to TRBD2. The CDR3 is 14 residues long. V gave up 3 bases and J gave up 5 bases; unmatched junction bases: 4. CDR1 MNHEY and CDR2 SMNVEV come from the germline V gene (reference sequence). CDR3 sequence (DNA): TGTGCCAGCAGTTTTGGACTAGGAAACAATGAGCAGTTCTTC. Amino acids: CASSFGLGNNEQFF.

The CDR3 loop is CASSDTTGEDTDTQYF. DNA for the CDR3: TGTGCCAGCAGTGACACGACAGGGGAGGACACAGATACGCAGTATTTT. The chain couples TRBV25-1 to TRBJ2-3, with 8 nucleotides matching TRBD1. The CDR3 totals 16 residues. Germline CDR1 MGHDK, CDR2 SYGVNS. J lost 2 bases, V lost 3 bases, and 7 bases had no gene match.

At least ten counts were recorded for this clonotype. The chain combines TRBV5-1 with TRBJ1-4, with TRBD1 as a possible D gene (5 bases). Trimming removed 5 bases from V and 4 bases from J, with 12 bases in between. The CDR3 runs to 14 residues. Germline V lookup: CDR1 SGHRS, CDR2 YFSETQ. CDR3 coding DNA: TGCGCCAGCAGACCGGGCAGGGATAATGAAAAACTGTTTTTT. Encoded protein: CASRPGRDNEKLFF. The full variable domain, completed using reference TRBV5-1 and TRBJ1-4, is KAGVTQTPRYLIKTRGQQVTLSCSPISGHRSVSWYQQTPGQGLQFLFEYFSETQRNKGNFPGRFSGRQFSNSRSEMNVSTLELGDSALYLCASRPGRDNEKLFFGSGTQLSVL.

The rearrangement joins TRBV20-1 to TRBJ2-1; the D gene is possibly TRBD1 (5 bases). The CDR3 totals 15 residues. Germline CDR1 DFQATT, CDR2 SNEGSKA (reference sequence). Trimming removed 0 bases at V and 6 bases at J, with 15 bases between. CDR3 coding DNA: TGCAGTGCTAGAGACCCATTTACAGGTTCCAATGAGCAGTTCTTC. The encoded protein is CSARDPFTGSNEQFF.

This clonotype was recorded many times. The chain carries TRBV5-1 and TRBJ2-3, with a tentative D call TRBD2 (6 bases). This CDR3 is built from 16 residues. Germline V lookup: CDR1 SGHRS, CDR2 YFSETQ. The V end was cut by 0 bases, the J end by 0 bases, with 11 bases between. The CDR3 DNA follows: TGCGCCAGCAGCTTGGAGGCGGGGCTGAGCACAGATACGCAGTATTTT. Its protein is CASSLEAGLSTDTQYF.